What follows is one TCR beta chain and its context. Its antigen is undetermined. One end of the junction fails to match germline, which may point to a read error. This entry comes from a study of T cell responses to AZD1222 COVID-19 vaccine. Study background: Whether given at about 4 or about 12 weeks, second doses were pooled.

The method was immunoSEQ multiplex PCR; TCRdb's version includes in-frame clones alone and lacks a portion of them. The sample yields about 150,000 clones, roughly 90% seen once. Broader study findings: Repertoires in all cases were sampled only once the peak T cell response had passed. The CD4 TCRs associated with vaccination extended across spike and predominated at 160-218 and 743-854.

The TCR originated in an adult in good health. This specimen consisted of peripheral blood, obtained on day 0 of AZD1222 vaccination.

The CDR3 spells CASSPSTGTEAFF. CDR3 DNA sequence: TGTGCCAGCAGCCCTAGCACGGGGACTGAGGCTTTCTTT. The chain joins TRBV11-2 to TRBJ1-1; D is perhaps TRBD1 (5 bases). The CDR3 extends over 13 amino acids. Germline CDR1 reads SGHAT; CDR2 reads FQNNGV.